These 17 T cell receptor beta chains share one sample of origin, sequenced in a study of T cell repertoires in aging, cancer and after chemotherapy. A mixed TRB-A/B primer pool amplified rearranged TRB by multiplex touch-down PCR. MiXCR was run by TCRdb on the multiplex PCR reads, yielding one entry per CDR3 protein. In the table there are about 13,000 distinct CDR3 sequences, around 23% of which are singletons. Peripheral blood genomic DNA, not sorted cells or RNA, was the template. Sequenced input: blood. All receptors derive from a human donor in good health.

The rearrangement joins TRBV28 to TRBJ2-7; D unresolved. The CDR3 is 15 amino acids. Germline lookup yields CDR1 MDHEN and CDR2 SYDVKM. The ends were cut back, 6 bases at V and 6 bases at J, with 21 bases in the middle. CDR3 amino acids: CASSPIRDSAGEQYF. DNA of the CDR3: TGTGCCAGCAGCCCGATCCGCGACTCAGCCGGCGAGCAGTACTTC.

This clonotype came up a few times. The CDR3 sequence: CASSTGTVRAGELFF. The CDR3 DNA reads TGTGCCAGCAGCACCGGGACAGTTAGGGCCGGGGAGCTGTTTTTT. The chain combines TRBV6-5 with TRBJ2-2, with TRBD1 identical over 7 bases. This CDR3 comprises 15 residues. Trimming took 6 bases from V and 6 from J; bases not matched to a gene: 10. Per the germline V gene, CDR1 is MNHEY and CDR2 is SVGAGI.

In its sample, this clonotype was seen a few times. The chain links TRBV6-5 to TRBJ2-2, with 13 bases fitting TRBD2. Trimming cost V 5 bases and J 5 bases; bases outside gene matches: 5. The CDR3 has 16 amino acids. The V gene's germline CDR1 is MNHEY and CDR2 SVGAGI. The CDR3 protein is CASSRTSGGMTGELFF. CDR3 DNA sequence: TGTGCCAGCAGTCGGACTAGCGGGGGTATGACCGGGGAGCTGTTTTTT.

The rearrangement joins TRBV15 to TRBJ2-3, with 8 bases aligning to TRBD2. This CDR3 is built from 15 residues. Trimming at V came to 4 bases and at J to 4 bases, leaving 7 bases not matched to a gene. CDR1 and CDR2 from the germline V gene are LNHNV and YYDKDF (reference sequence). This CDR3 reads CATSTGGLVADTQYF. In DNA, the CDR3 is TGTGCCACCAGCACGGGGGGGCTGGTCGCAGATACGCAGTATTTT.

The chain recombines TRBV20-1 with TRBJ1-1; D is perhaps TRBD1 (5 bases). The CDR3 is 13 amino acids. Deletions cut 1 base from V and 1 base from J, with 7 bases between. Per the germline V gene, CDR1 is DFQATT and CDR2 is SNEGSKA (reference sequence). Here the CDR3 DNA reads TGCAGTGCTAGAGTGACAGCGAACACTGAAGCTTTCTTT. Protein: CSARVTANTEAFF.

V and J are TRBV25-1 and TRBJ2-1; 8 bases fit TRBD2. Germline V gene sequence: CDR1 MGHDK, CDR2 SYGVNS. The CDR3 is 14 amino acids. V shed 4 bases and J 7 bases; nucleotides not matched to a gene: 6. CDR3 sequence reads: CASSVAGGRNEQFF. CDR3 DNA sequence: TGTGCCAGCAGTGTCGCGGGGGGTCGAAATGAGCAGTTCTTC.

This chain uses TRBV18 with TRBJ2-3, with D perhaps matching TRBD1 (6 bases). This CDR3 spans 16 amino acids. In germline, CDR1 is KGHSH, CDR2 LQKENI. Trimming took off 4 bases at V and 6 bases at J, with 20 bases between the two ends. The CDR3 loop is CASSQIQGGAVDTQYF. The CDR3 nucleotides are TGTGCCAGCTCACAAATCCAAGGGGGAGCCGTTGATACGCAGTATTTT.

This clonotype was counted between two and nine times. The V and J genes are TRBV20-1 and TRBJ2-7; 13 bases line up with TRBD2. Looked up from germline, CDR1 is DFQATT and CDR2 is SNEGSKA (reference sequence). This CDR3 is 16 amino acids long. Trimming removed 7 bases from V and 3 bases from J; junction bases left unmatched: 12. The CDR3 DNA is TGCAGTGGGGGGGGACTAGCGGGGAGTGGAAACTACGAGCAGTACTTC. This codes for CSGGGLAGSGNYEQYF.

This clonotype was recorded many times. This chain uses TRBV20-1 with TRBJ2-2; D is undetermined. In germline, CDR1 is DFQATT, CDR2 SNEGSKA (reference sequence). V shed 1 base and J shed 5 bases, with 11 bases lying between them. This CDR3 comprises 14 residues. The DNA of the CDR3 is TGCAGTGCTAGAGTTGCCGGTGGGACCGGGGAGCTGTTTTTT. Translating it yields CSARVAGGTGELFF.

This clonotype appeared many times. The chain recombines TRBV12-3 or TRBV12-4 with TRBJ1-3; D gene uncertain. V lost 6 bases and J 2 bases, leaving 11 bases between the germline ends. The CDR3 runs to 14 residues. The CDR3 loop reads CASSATRTGNTIYF. In DNA form, the CDR3 reads TGTGCCAGCAGCGCGACGCGAACTGGAAACACCATATATTTT.

Only a few counts were recorded for this clonotype. V is TRBV12-3 or TRBV12-4 and J is TRBJ1-2; TRBD1 matches 8 bases. The junction had 8 bases not matched to a gene; V was cut back by 3 bases and J by 8 bases. This CDR3 has 14 amino acids. This chain's CDR3 is CASSLGQVGYGYTF. For the CDR3, the DNA is TGTGCCAGCAGTTTGGGACAGGTGGGGTACGGCTACACCTTC.

The sample holds a few counts of this clonotype. This chain uses TRBV7-2 with TRBJ1-2, with D tentatively TRBD1 (6 bases). CDR1 SGHTA and CDR2 FQGNSA come from the germline V gene. Trimming removed 5 bases at V and 8 bases at J, with 12 bases between. The CDR3 covers 12 residues. CDR3 in amino acids: CASSLFDRGYTF. The DNA of the CDR3 is TGTGCCAGCAGCCTTTTCGACAGGGGCTACACCTTC. Using reference TRBV7-2 and TRBJ1-2 for the parts outside the CDR3, the full variable domain is GAGVSQSPSNKVTEKGKDVELRCDPISGHTALYWYRQSLGQGLEFLIYFQGNSAPDKSGLPSDRFSAERTGGSVSTLTIQRTQQEDSAVYLCASSLFDRGYTFGSGTRLTVV.

This clonotype appeared a single time. The chain employs TRBV15 and TRBJ2-5; D not resolved. The V gene lost 5 bases and the J gene lost 4 bases, with 11 bases spanning the gap. The CDR3 has 13 residues. Per germline, CDR1 LNHNV and CDR2 YYDKDF (reference sequence). Here the CDR3 reads CATSLYQAETQYF. The CDR3 DNA reads TGTGCCACCAGCCTTTACCAGGCAGAGACCCAGTACTTC.

V is TRBV7-2 and J is TRBJ2-5; 9 bases align to TRBD1. Germline CDR1 is SGHTA and CDR2 is FQGNSA. CDR3 length equals 13 residues. Losses at the gene ends were 4 bases for V and 13 bases for J; bases not matched to a gene: 10. The CDR3 is CASSWTGQGRRYF. CDR3 DNA sequence: TGTGCCAGCAGCTGGACGGGACAGGGTAGAAGGTACTTC. Based on the CDR3 plus reference TRBV7-2 and TRBJ2-5, the full variable domain is GAGVSQSPSNKVTEKGKDVELRCDPISGHTALYWYRQSLGQGLEFLIYFQGNSAPDKSGLPSDRFSAERTGGSVSTLTIQRTQQEDSAVYLCASSWTGQGRRYFGPGTRLLVL.

This clonotype occurred a few times. The chain employs TRBV7-9 and TRBJ2-1; D unresolved. Trimming left V 2 bases short and J 0 bases short, with 11 bases between. Germline values: CDR1 SEHNR, CDR2 FQNEAQ (reference sequence). This CDR3 region has 16 residues. The CDR3 DNA sequence: TGTGCCAGCAGCTTAACAACTCAGAGCTCCTACAATGAGCAGTTCTTC. It translates to CASSLTTQSSYNEQFF.

This clonotype was seen a few times. J is TRBJ2-3 and V is TRBV20-1; the D is unclear. There are 12 residues in the CDR3. Germline V gene sequence: CDR1 DFQATT, CDR2 SNEGSKA (reference sequence). Trimming shortened V by 2 bases and J by 3 bases, and 6 bases separated the two germline ends. Written as DNA, the CDR3 is TGCAGTGCTAGACCCGGGACAGATACGCAGTATTTT. This encodes CSARPGTDTQYF.

The V gene is TRBV14, the J gene TRBJ2-1; TRBD2 matches at 7 bases. V gave up 4 bases and J gave up 4 bases; unmatched junction bases: 7. CDR3 length: 15 amino acids. Germline loops: CDR1 SGHDN, CDR2 FVKESK. The CDR3 DNA follows: TGTGCCAGCAGCCCGGTCTTCGGGGGGTACAATGAGCAGTTCTTC. As protein: CASSPVFGGYNEQFF.